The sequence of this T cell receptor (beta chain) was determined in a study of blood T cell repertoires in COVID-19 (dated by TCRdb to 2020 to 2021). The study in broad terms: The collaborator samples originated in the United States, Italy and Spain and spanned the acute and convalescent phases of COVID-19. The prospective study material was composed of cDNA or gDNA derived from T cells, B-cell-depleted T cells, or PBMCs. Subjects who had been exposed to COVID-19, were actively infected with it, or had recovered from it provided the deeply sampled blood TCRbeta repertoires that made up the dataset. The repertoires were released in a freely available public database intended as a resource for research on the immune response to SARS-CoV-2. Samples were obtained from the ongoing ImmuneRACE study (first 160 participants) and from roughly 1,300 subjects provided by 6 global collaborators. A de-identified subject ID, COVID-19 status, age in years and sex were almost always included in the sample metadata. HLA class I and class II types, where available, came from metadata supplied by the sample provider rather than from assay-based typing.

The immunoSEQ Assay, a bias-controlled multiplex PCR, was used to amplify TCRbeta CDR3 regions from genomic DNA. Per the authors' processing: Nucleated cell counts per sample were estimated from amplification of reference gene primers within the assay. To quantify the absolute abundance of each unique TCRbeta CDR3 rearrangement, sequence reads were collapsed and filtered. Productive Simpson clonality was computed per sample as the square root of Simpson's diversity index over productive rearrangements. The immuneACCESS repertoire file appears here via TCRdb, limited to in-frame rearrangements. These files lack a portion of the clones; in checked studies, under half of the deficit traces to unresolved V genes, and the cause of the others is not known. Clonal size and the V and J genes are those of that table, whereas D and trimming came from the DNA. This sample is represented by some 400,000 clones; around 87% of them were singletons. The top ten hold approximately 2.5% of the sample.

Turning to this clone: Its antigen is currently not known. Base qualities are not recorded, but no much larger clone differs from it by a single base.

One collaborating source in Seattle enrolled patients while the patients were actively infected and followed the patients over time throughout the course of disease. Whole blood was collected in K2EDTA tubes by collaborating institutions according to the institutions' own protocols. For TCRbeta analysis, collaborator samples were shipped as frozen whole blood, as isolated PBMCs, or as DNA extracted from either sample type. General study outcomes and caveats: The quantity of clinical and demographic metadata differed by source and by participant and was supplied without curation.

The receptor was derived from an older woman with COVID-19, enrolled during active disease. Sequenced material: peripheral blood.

The CDR3 reads as follows: CASSLSPGGWETQYF. The DNA sequence is TGTGCCAGCAGTTTATCGCCAGGGGGCTGGGAGACCCAGTACTTC. The rearranged segments are TRBV27 and TRBJ2-5; 8 of the junction bases match TRBD1. The germline V end is reduced by 0 bases and the J end by 5 bases; junction bases left unmatched: 5. CDR1 and CDR2 were assigned from the germline V gene (reference sequence) as MNHEY and SMNVEV. CDR3 length: 15 amino acids, cysteine to phenylalanine. Left in the record is the CDR3 DNA by itself, 45 bases read in frame from the first base.